The 2 T cell receptor beta chains reported below all come from one sample, sequenced in a study of vaccination effects on CD4 cells after COVID-19. The method was immunoSEQ multiplex PCR; TCRdb's version includes in-frame clones alone and lacks a portion of them. The sample yields about 54,000 clones, around 85% seen once. Antigen-specific CD4+ T cells were expanded with viral peptide pools in the ViraFEST assay before sequencing. Isolation of CD4+ T cells took place after ten to eleven days of culture. These TCRs are of unknown antigen specificity. The sample here was CD4+ T cells from PBMCs cultured with HCoV-229E spike peptides, taken before COVID-19 vaccination. The receptors shown here come from a human donor who received a COVID-19 vaccine.

The chain has TRBV29-1 and TRBJ1-3, with D possibly matching TRBD1 (5 bases). This CDR3 has 13 amino acids. CDR1 is SQVTM, CDR2 ANQGSEA, per germline. V dropped 5 bases and J dropped 3 bases, with 11 bases sitting between them. The CDR3 is CSVKGMGGNTIYF. The CDR3 region has the DNA TGCAGCGTTAAGGGGATGGGTGGAAACACCATATATTTT.

The V call is TRBV9, the J call TRBJ1-2, with 7 positions matching TRBD1. The CDR3 is 14 amino acids. V was clipped by 3 bases and J by 8 bases; unmatched bases: 10. CDR1 and CDR2 (germline): SGDLS, YYNGEE. CDR3: CASSAFQGDRGYTF. The CDR3 region has the DNA TGTGCCAGCAGCGCGTTCCAGGGGGATCGAGGCTACACCTTC.